The TCR beta chain under discussion was sequenced for a study of PD-L1 blockade in urothelial cancer. Overall study: Starting in the mid-2010s, patients were given atezolizumab (1,200 mg intravenously every 3 weeks). Blood yielded a median of around 150,000 T cells per sample.

This clone was seen a handful of times. Only in-frame clones appear in the TCRdb table, and some are missing; sequencing was by immunoSEQ multiplex PCR. The sample has 40,000 to 55,000 clones, 75% to 95% seen once. Germline CDR1 reads SGHNT; CDR2 reads YYREEE (reference sequence). The CDR3 totals 15 residues. With 2 bases clipped from V and 7 bases from J, the junction kept 10 bases outside the gene matches. Time point indicated: peripheral blood 6 weeks after treatment start. Urothelial carcinoma affected the patients, and it was locally advanced or metastatic. Sequenced material: PBMCs, taken around atezolizumab (anti-PD-L1) treatment. This TCR came from a man between 70 and 80 years old with urothelial cancer. The chain recombines TRBV5-4 with TRBJ2-3; TRBD2 aligns across 7 bases. The CDR3 sequence: CASSFSGAGDHTQYF. Here the CDR3 DNA reads TGTGCCAGCAGCTTTAGTGGTGCGGGAGACCATACGCAGTATTTT.